This T cell receptor (beta chain) emerged from a study of blood T cell repertoires in COVID-19. Study-wide background: Collection of acute and convalescent COVID-19 samples took place in the United States, Italy and Spain. T cells, B-cell-depleted T cells, or PBMCs supplied cDNA or gDNA.

This clone was observed a few times. The CDR3 contains 14 residues. Germline CDR1 is KGHDR and CDR2 is SFDVKD. V lost 5 bases, J lost 1 base, and 10 bases lay in between. Per the authors' pipeline: Estimation of nucleated cell counts relied on the amplification of reference gene primers. TCRdb's copy holds only in-frame clones and misses some; the assay was immunoSEQ multiplex PCR. V, J and clone size derive from that table, while D and trimming were established from the DNA sequence. The table records about 100,000 clones, under 90% of them present only once. The V gene is TRBV24-1, the J gene TRBJ2-5; D is possibly TRBD2 (6 bases). Material: peripheral blood. The TCR sequence derives from a human donor in a cohort sampled during active COVID-19. The CDR3 nucleotides read TGTGCCACCAGTGCTGCGGGGACCCAAGAGACCCAGTACTTC. Its protein is CATSAAGTQETQYF.